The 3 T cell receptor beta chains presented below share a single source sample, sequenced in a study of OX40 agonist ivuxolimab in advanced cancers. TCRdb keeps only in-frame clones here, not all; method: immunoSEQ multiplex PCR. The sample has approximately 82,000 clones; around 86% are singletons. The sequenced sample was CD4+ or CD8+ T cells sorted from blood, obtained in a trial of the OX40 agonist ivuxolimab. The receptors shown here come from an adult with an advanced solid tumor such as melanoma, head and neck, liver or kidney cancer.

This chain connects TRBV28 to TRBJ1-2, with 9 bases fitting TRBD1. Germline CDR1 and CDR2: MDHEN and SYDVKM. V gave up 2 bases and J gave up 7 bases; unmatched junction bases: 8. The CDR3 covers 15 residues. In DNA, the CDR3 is TGTGCCAGCAGTTTACCCGGACAGGGGTTAGGTGGCTACACCTTC. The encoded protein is CASSLPGQGLGGYTF.

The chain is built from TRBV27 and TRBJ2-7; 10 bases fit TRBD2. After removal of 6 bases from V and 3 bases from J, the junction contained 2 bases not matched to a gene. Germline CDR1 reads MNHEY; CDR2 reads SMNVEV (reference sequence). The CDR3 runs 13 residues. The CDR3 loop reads CASRSSGGYEQYF. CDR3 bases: TGTGCCAGCAGGTCTAGCGGGGGCTACGAGCAGTACTTC.

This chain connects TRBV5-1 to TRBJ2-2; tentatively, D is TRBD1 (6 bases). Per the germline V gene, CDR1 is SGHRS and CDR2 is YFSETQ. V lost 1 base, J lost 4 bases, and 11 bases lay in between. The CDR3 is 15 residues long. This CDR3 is CASSLQGYATGELFF. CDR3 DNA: TGCGCCAGCAGCTTGCAGGGGTACGCCACCGGGGAGCTGTTTTTT.